This TCR beta chain was captured by sequencing in a study of blood T cell repertoires in COVID-19. Study details: PBMCs, B-cell-depleted T cells, or T cells provided the cDNA or gDNA that made up the material.

With V trimmed by 4 bases and J by 1 base, 5 bases remained unmatched. This CDR3 has 15 amino acids. In germline, CDR1 is SGHKS, CDR2 YYEKEE (reference sequence). Participant-given clinical history determined each cohort assignment. As handled by the study authors: Counts of nucleated cells, estimated from reference gene primer amplification, were obtained. The method was immunoSEQ multiplex PCR; TCRdb's version includes in-frame clones alone and lacks a portion of them. D and trimming were read from the DNA, whereas the V and J calls and clone size are those reported in that table. Among 300,000 or so clones listed, 65% to 90% were seen once.

The V and J genes are TRBV5-5 and TRBJ1-1, with TRBD1 matching 9 bases. Input material: PBMCs or T cells enriched from blood (not recorded which). The origin of this receptor is a woman aged 40 to 55 with acute COVID-19. In DNA, the CDR3 is TGTGCCAGCAGCCCCAGGACAGGGGCGAACACTGAAGCTTTCTTT. This translates into CASSPRTGANTEAFF.